Listed below are T cell receptor beta chains from one sample, sequenced in a study of blood T cell repertoires in COVID-19. Assay: immunoSEQ multiplex PCR; the TCRdb copy retains only in-frame clones and omits some. The table shows more than 200,000 clones, with around 84% occurring only once. Sequencing input: peripheral blood. The receptors here all came from a woman aged 80 or over with COVID-19, enrolled during active disease. The CDR3 runs from the conserved cysteine through the conserved F or W. A D gene is named only where the DNA matches it firmly. Clone size appears in some rows only: once, few, many, or a class for an expanded clone.

D | J | size | V | CDR3 | DNA
- | TRBJ1-1 | - | TRBV10-3 | CAISDGDMSNTEAFF | TGTGCCATCAGTGATGGGGACATGTCGAACACTGAAGCTTTCTTT
TRBD2 | TRBJ2-1 | few | TRBV29-1 | CSVDRTSVLGEQFF | TGCAGCGTTGATAGGACTAGCGTCTTGGGTGAGCAGTTCTTC
- | TRBJ1-2 | - | TRBV12-3/TRBV12-4 | CASISGTQRGYTF | TGTGCCAGCATCTCCGGGACTCAAAGGGGCTACACCTTC
- | TRBJ2-5 | - | TRBV7-9 | CASSPSRLVVRETQYF | TGTGCCAGCAGCCCTTCGAGGTTGGTAGTGCGAGAGACCCAGTACTTC
TRBD2 | TRBJ2-3 | - | TRBV4-2 | CASSRELADLDTQYF | TGTGCCAGCAGCCGCGAACTAGCGGACCTGGATACGCAGTATTTT
- | TRBJ1-5 | - | TRBV6-2/TRBV6-3 | CASSYGPNSNQPQHF | TGTGCCAGCAGTTACGGGCCGAATAGCAATCAGCCCCAGCATTTT
TRBD2 | TRBJ2-5 | - | TRBV3-1/TRBV3-2 | CASSSSGVETQYF | TGTGCCAGCAGTTCGAGCGGGGTCGAGACCCAGTACTTC
TRBD1 | TRBJ1-5 | - | TRBV6-1 | CASSEPGQGNNQPQHF | TGTGCCAGCAGTGAACCGGGACAGGGAAACAATCAGCCCCAGCATTTT
TRBD1 | TRBJ2-3 | - | TRBV6-4 | CASSVGQGPDTQYF | TGTGCCAGCAGTGTGGGACAGGGGCCAGATACGCAGTATTTT
- | TRBJ2-2 | - | TRBV6-6 | CASHGPTNTGELFF | TGTGCCAGCCATGGCCCGACGAACACCGGGGAGCTGTTTTTT
TRBD1 | TRBJ1-4 | - | TRBV28 | CASSPQGGAEKLFF | TGTGCCAGCAGTCCCCAGGGGGGTGCTGAAAAACTGTTTTTT
TRBD2 | TRBJ2-3 | - | TRBV5-1 | CASSSGLAGVADTQYF | TGCGCCAGCAGCTCCGGACTAGCGGGGGTGGCAGATACGCAGTATTTT
TRBD2 | TRBJ2-7 | - | TRBV5-1 | CASSATSGAKQYF | TGCGCCAGCAGTGCTACTAGCGGGGCTAAGCAGTACTTC
TRBD2 | TRBJ2-7 | - | TRBV5-5 | CASSFDTGTSIYEQYF | TGTGCCAGCAGCTTCGATACCGGGACTAGTATCTACGAGCAGTACTTC
TRBD2 | TRBJ2-3 | - | TRBV11-2 | CASSSRGGISTDTQYF | TGTGCCAGCAGCTCCCGGGGGGGAATTAGCACAGATACGCAGTATTTT
- | TRBJ1-2 | - | TRBV2 | CASRANNFYGYTF | TGTGCCAGCAGAGCTAATAACTTTTATGGCTACACCTTC
- | TRBJ2-2 | - | TRBV30 | CAWSASKPRGTGELFF | TGTGCCTGGAGTGCTAGTAAGCCCCGCGGGACCGGGGAGCTGTTTTTT
TRBD1 | TRBJ1-5 | - | TRBV11-2 | CASSRDSSNQPQHF | TGTGCCAGCAGCAGGGACAGTAGCAATCAGCCCCAGCATTTT
TRBD2 | TRBJ2-3 | - | TRBV7-2 | CASSLVYPSGGASADTQYF | TGTGCCAGCAGCTTAGTTTACCCTAGCGGGGGGGCCTCCGCAGATACGCAGTATTTT
- | TRBJ2-2 | - | TRBV6-6 | CASLTPSGTLTGELFF | TGTGCCAGCCTTACACCATCCGGGACACTAACAGGGGAGCTGTTTTTT
TRBD2 | TRBJ2-5 | - | TRBV2 | CASSPNLAGGKETQYF | TGTGCCAGCAGTCCGAATTTAGCGGGGGGCAAAGAGACCCAGTACTTC
TRBD2 | TRBJ2-1 | - | TRBV6-4 | CASSPSGGYPNEQFF | TGTGCCAGCAGCCCTTCGGGGGGGTATCCCAATGAGCAGTTCTTC
- | TRBJ1-5 | - | TRBV6-6 | CASSRSGNQPQHF | TGTGCCAGCAGTCGATCCGGGAATCAGCCCCAGCATTTT
- | TRBJ1-4 | - | TRBV1 | CTSSRKKRGLHLFF | TGCACCAGCAGCCGGAAGAAGAGGGGACTACACCTGTTTTTT
TRBD1 | TRBJ2-2 | once | TRBV5-5 | CASSLAPGGVGTGELFF | TGTGCCAGCAGCTTGGCGCCAGGGGGCGTTGGCACCGGGGAGCTGTTTTTT
TRBD1 | TRBJ2-5 | - | TRBV5-4 | CASSLGQGANQETQYF | TGTGCCAGCAGTCTGGGACAGGGGGCGAACCAAGAGACCCAGTACTTC
- | TRBJ2-6 | - | TRBV25-1 | CACRSSGANVLTF | TGTGCCTGCAGGAGCTCTGGGGCCAACGTCCTGACTTTC
- | TRBJ1-4 | few | TRBV28 | CASRTGGSEKLFF | TGTGCCAGCAGAACTGGTGGGAGTGAAAAACTGTTTTTT
- | TRBJ1-5 | - | TRBV19 | CASTTRGGNQPQHF | TGTGCCAGTACCACACGGGGTGGCAATCAGCCCCAGCATTTT
- | TRBJ2-5 | - | TRBV7-2 | CASSFSDPRETQYF | TGTGCCAGCAGCTTTAGCGATCCCAGAGAGACCCAGTACTTC
- | TRBJ2-5 | few | TRBV18 | CASSTYGNQETQYF | TGTGCCAGCTCAACATACGGGAACCAAGAGACCCAGTACTTC
- | TRBJ2-6 | - | TRBV29-1 | CSVEWASSGANVLTF | TGCAGCGTTGAATGGGCGAGCTCTGGGGCCAACGTCCTGACTTTC
TRBD2 | TRBJ2-1 | - | TRBV10-3 | CAISVGASGHEQFF | TGTGCCATCAGTGTCGGGGCTAGCGGACATGAGCAGTTCTTC
- | TRBJ2-4 | - | TRBV5-8 | CASSLLLNIQYF | TGTGCCAGCAGCTTGCTGTTAAACATTCAGTACTTC
TRBD2 | TRBJ2-5 | - | TRBV7-8 | CASTQGLLAGGSSETQYF | TGTGCCAGCACCCAAGGCCTCCTAGCGGGGGGGTCGTCAGAGACCCAGTACTTC
- | TRBJ2-2 | - | TRBV18 | CASSPLQEPGELFF | TGTGCCAGCTCACCACTACAGGAGCCCGGGGAGCTGTTTTTT
- | TRBJ2-1 | - | TRBV15 | CATSSSLQGGGDEQFF | TGTGCCACCAGCTCTTCCCTTCAGGGCGGGGGCGATGAGCAGTTCTTC
- | TRBJ2-3 | - | TRBV7-3 | CASSLTGGADTQYF | TGTGCCAGCAGCTTAACGGGGGGTGCAGATACGCAGTATTTT
TRBD2 | TRBJ2-1 | - | TRBV7-9 | CASSQTRGLGNEQFF | TGTGCCAGCAGCCAGACGCGGGGACTAGGTAATGAGCAGTTCTTC
- | TRBJ2-6 | - | TRBV7-9 | CASSALRELLAGANVLTF | TGTGCCAGCAGCGCCCTGAGGGAACTCCTAGCTGGGGCCAACGTCCTGACTTTC
TRBD1 | TRBJ2-5 | - | TRBV5-1 | CASSLAGTGPEETQYF | TGCGCCAGCAGCTTGGCTGGGACAGGTCCGGAGGAGACCCAGTACTTC
TRBD1 | TRBJ1-6 | once | TRBV28 | CASSLGQGTNNSPLHF | TGTGCCAGCAGCCTCGGACAGGGCACAAATAATTCACCCCTCCACTTT
TRBD1 | TRBJ1-4 | - | TRBV30 | CAWSGTGGFGEKLFF | TGTGCCTGGAGTGGGACAGGGGGCTTTGGTGAAAAACTGTTTTTT
- | TRBJ1-6 | - | TRBV2 | CAMSRGRSLYNSPLHF | TGTGCCATGAGCCGGGGGAGGAGCCTGTATAATTCACCCCTCCACTTT
- | TRBJ1-4 | - | TRBV6-5 | CASREDATNEKLFF | TGTGCCAGCAGGGAGGACGCAACTAATGAAAAACTGTTTTTT